The sequence of this T cell receptor (beta chain) was determined in a study of T cell responses to AZD1222 COVID-19 vaccine. Regarding the study as a whole: Clonal diversity was possibly underestimated, and the donors were mostly white British, with more females. Spike-specific TCR repertoires showed rising breadth and depth after two AZD1222 doses.

Method: immunoSEQ multiplex PCR; TCRdb's copy keeps in-frame clones and lacks some. This sample carries under 150,000 clones, over 90% of them seen once, and the ten largest clones take around 3.5%. Concerning this clone: What it binds is not known.

There are 14 residues in the CDR3. V lost 5 bases and J lost 5; bases outside the gene matches: 1. Germline-derived CDR1 and CDR2 are GTSNPN and SVGIG (reference sequence). Pooling covered second doses at about 4 or about 12 weeks. The source was peripheral blood, collected 28 days after the second AZD1222 dose. This receptor was taken from an adult who received the AZD1222 COVID-19 vaccine. This rearrangement joins TRBV30 to TRBJ2-2, with 14 bases that match TRBD2. The CDR3, as DNA: TGTGCCTGGGGGACTAGCGGGGGAACCGGGGAGCTGTTTTTT. This codes for CAWGTSGGTGELFF.